The 25 T cell receptor beta chains listed next were all sequenced from one sample in a study of cytotoxic CD8 clonotypes in ibrutinib-treated CLL. Data came from immunoSEQ multiplex PCR; TCRdb stores just in-frame clones and leaves some out. This sample has 150,000 or so clones; 79% occur once, and the top ten carry about 13%. Sequences were derived from PBMCs, sampled after 12 months of ibrutinib treatment. These receptors were taken from a human donor with chronic lymphocytic leukemia.

This chain joins TRBV29-1 and TRBJ2-7; TRBD1 matches 9 bases. Unmatched junction bases numbered 7, after V lost 4 bases and J lost 9 bases. The germline CDR1 and CDR2 sequences are SQVTM and ANQGSEA. The CDR3 loop spans 12 amino acids. The CDR3 sequence: CSVAGQGPLQYF. The CDR3 DNA follows: TGCAGCGTTGCCGGACAGGGGCCCCTGCAGTACTTC.

In its sample, this clone was seen a few times. The V and J genes are TRBV5-1 and TRBJ2-7, with a tentative D call TRBD1 (6 bases). The germline CDR1 and CDR2 sequences are SGHRS and YFSETQ. The CDR3 runs 13 residues. V dropped 2 bases and J dropped 2 bases, with 8 bases sitting between them. The CDR3 sequence is CASSLQGTYEQYF. The CDR3 nucleotides are TGCGCCAGCAGCTTACAGGGCACCTACGAGCAGTACTTC.

The chain recombines TRBV19 with TRBJ2-7; the D gene is possibly TRBD2 (5 bases). Germline lookup yields CDR1 LNHDA and CDR2 SQIVND (reference sequence). V lost 6 bases and J lost 0, with 9 bases in between. The CDR3 has 13 residues. CDR3 nucleotides: TGTGCCAGTAGCCCGGGAAGCTCCTACGAGCAGTACTTC. Protein sequence: CASSPGSSYEQYF.

Comment on this clone: One end of the junction does not line up with germline, which may come from a read error. V and J are TRBV5-3 and TRBJ2-7, with D possibly TRBD1 on 5 matching bases. TRBV5-3 carries the ORF label, with uncertain function. There are 12 residues in the CDR3. CDR3 coding DNA: TGTGCCAGCAGCTCCAGGGAATACGAGCAGTACTTC. This translates into CASSSREYEQYF.

J is TRBJ2-1 and V is TRBV7-8; 7 bases fit TRBD1. Germline V gene lookup returns CDR1 SGHVS and CDR2 FQNEAQ. Trimming removed 2 bases from V and 2 bases from J; junction bases left unmatched: 12. This CDR3 comprises 18 residues. CDR3 protein: CASSLPTGPAVTYNEQFF. CDR3 nucleotides: TGTGCCAGCAGCTTACCGACAGGGCCAGCTGTGACCTACAATGAGCAGTTCTTC.

The gene calls are TRBV4-3 and TRBJ2-7; maybe TRBD1 (6 bases). Trimming left V 0 bases short and J 4 bases short, with 19 bases between. Germline CDR1 and CDR2: LGHNA and YSLEER. The CDR3 has 17 amino acids. CDR3 residues: CASSQEISAGDPYEQYF. CDR3 DNA: TGCGCCAGCAGCCAAGAAATATCGGCAGGGGACCCTTACGAGCAGTACTTC.

The chain has TRBV4-3 and TRBJ1-5; no definite D call. Looked up from germline, CDR1 is LGHNA and CDR2 is YSLEER. Trimming removed 1 base at V and 2 bases at J, with 15 bases between. CDR3 size: 17 residues. The DNA for the CDR3 is TGCGCCAGCAGCCAAGGGGCCTTGGGTCAGGGCAATCAGCCCCAGCATTTT. Translated, it gives CASSQGALGQGNQPQHF.

This clone is a singleton in its sample. The chain links TRBV19 to TRBJ2-7; 8 bases are a match to TRBD1. CDR3 length: 14 amino acids. CDR1 and CDR2 (germline): LNHDA, SQIVND (reference sequence). V was clipped by 5 bases and J by 2 bases; unmatched bases: 5. The CDR3 coding sequence is TGTGCCAGTAGTGCGCGACAGGGGACCTACGAGCAGTACTTC. Its protein is CASSARQGTYEQYF.

In its sample, this clone was seen once. V is TRBV2 and J is TRBJ2-7; D is possibly TRBD1 (5 bases). The germline CDR1 and CDR2 sequences are SNHLY and FYNNEI. CDR3 length: 12 residues. V shed 6 bases and J shed 4 bases, with 10 bases lying between them. The CDR3: CASRQGEYEQYF. CDR3 in DNA: TGTGCCAGCAGGCAAGGGGAATACGAGCAGTACTTC. Looking up the rest from reference TRBV2 and TRBJ2-7 gives the full variable domain: EPEVTQTPSHQVTQMGQEVILRCVPISNHLYFYWYRQILGQKVEFLVSFYNNEISEKSEIFDDQFSVERPDGSNFTLKIRSTKLEDSAMYFCASRQGEYEQYFGPGTRLTVT.

J is TRBJ1-5 and V is TRBV28; D is undetermined. Germline loops: CDR1 MDHEN, CDR2 SYDVKM. CDR3 size: 15 residues. Deletions cut 2 bases from V and 0 bases from J, with 8 bases between. The CDR3 loop is CASSLAGNSNQPQHF. For the CDR3, the DNA is TGTGCCAGCAGTTTAGCGGGGAATAGCAATCAGCCCCAGCATTTT.

J is TRBJ1-1 and V is TRBV7-9, with TRBD1 identical over 11 bases. Germline CDR1 SEHNR, CDR2 FQNEAQ (reference sequence). This CDR3 contains 14 residues. The ends lost 3 bases at V and 5 bases at J; junction bases unmatched: 2. The CDR3 loop is CASSFRDRGTEAFF. The CDR3, as DNA: TGTGCCAGCAGCTTCCGGGACAGGGGGACTGAAGCTTTCTTT.

The chain recombines TRBV28 with TRBJ2-5, with D possibly being TRBD1 or TRBD2 (5 bases each). This CDR3 region has 16 residues. V was clipped by 0 bases and J by 1 base, with 12 bases between them. CDR1 and CDR2 from the germline V gene are MDHEN and SYDVKM. The CDR3 loop reads CASSLWRGQGQETQYF. For the CDR3, the DNA is TGTGCCAGCAGTTTATGGCGAGGGCAGGGCCAAGAGACCCAGTACTTC.

J is TRBJ1-1 and V is TRBV29-1; 9 bases are a match to TRBD1. CDR3 length equals 13 residues. Germline trimming cut 7 bases from V and 5 bases from J; bases unmatched to any gene: 8. CDR1 and CDR2 (germline): SQVTM, ANQGSEA. CDR3 DNA: TGCAGCGGGGCATGGGACAGGGCAACTGAAGCTTTCTTT. Its protein is CSGAWDRATEAFF.

The rearrangement joins TRBV7-2 to TRBJ1-2; TRBD1 might be the D (5 bases). This CDR3 region has 14 residues. Trimming cost V 1 base and J 7 bases, with 13 bases left between them. Germline V gene lookup returns CDR1 SGHTA and CDR2 FQGNSA. The CDR3 bases are TGTGCCAGCAGCTTAGATCGGGGGTTGGGTGGCTACACCTTC. As protein: CASSLDRGLGGYTF.

This chain uses TRBV5-1 with TRBJ2-6; D is unresolved. Germline values: CDR1 SGHRS, CDR2 YFSETQ. The V and J ends lost 0 bases and 1 base respectively, with 11 bases between them. This CDR3 has 17 residues. CDR3 nucleotides: TGCGCCAGCAGCTTGGGGGCCCCTCGATCTGGGGCCAACGTCCTGACTTTC. This codes for CASSLGAPRSGANVLTF. The full variable domain, completed using reference TRBV5-1 and TRBJ2-6, is KAGVTQTPRYLIKTRGQQVTLSCSPISGHRSVSWYQQTPGQGLQFLFEYFSETQRNKGNFPGRFSGRQFSNSRSEMNVSTLELGDSALYLCASSLGAPRSGANVLTFGAGSRLTVL.

The J gene is TRBJ2-7, the V gene TRBV28; perhaps TRBD2 as D (6 bases). CDR3 size: 13 residues. Germline V gives CDR1 MDHEN, CDR2 SYDVKM. V was clipped by 7 bases and J by 3 bases, with 13 bases between them. The CDR3 DNA reads TGTGCCAGCACTGGTGGGGGGATCTACGAGCAGTACTTC. Protein sequence: CASTGGGIYEQYF.

The J gene is TRBJ2-3, the V gene TRBV7-2, with D hard to call. The CDR3 totals 13 residues. Trimming took 3 bases from V and 6 from J, leaving 10 bases between them. CDR1 is SGHTA and CDR2 is FQGNSA in the germline V gene. The CDR3, as DNA: TGTGCCAGCAGCTTCGCGAATTCGGATACGCAGTATTTT. Its translation: CASSFANSDTQYF. Combining the CDR3 with reference TRBV7-2 and TRBJ2-3 gives the whole variable domain GAGVSQSPSNKVTEKGKDVELRCDPISGHTALYWYRQSLGQGLEFLIYFQGNSAPDKSGLPSDRFSAERTGGSVSTLTIQRTQQEDSAVYLCASSFANSDTQYFGPGTRLTVL.

The chain joins TRBV4-3 to TRBJ1-1; D might be TRBD1 (5 bases). V dropped 0 bases and J dropped 0 bases, with 11 bases sitting between them. This CDR3 region has 16 residues. Germline assignment: CDR1 LGHNA and CDR2 YSLEER. CDR3 nucleotide sequence: TGCGCCAGCAGCCAAGATTTAAGGGGATTGAACACTGAAGCTTTCTTT. Translation: CASSQDLRGLNTEAFF.

The chain links TRBV7-2 to TRBJ2-5; TRBD1 aligns across 9 bases. CDR1 is SGHTA, CDR2 FQGNSA, per germline. V lost 3 bases and J lost 4; bases outside the gene matches: 15. The length of the CDR3 is 18 residues. The CDR3 region is CASSLLGGTGWIGETQYF. CDR3 in DNA: TGTGCCAGCAGCTTGCTAGGAGGGACAGGGTGGATTGGAGAGACCCAGTACTTC.

The rearrangement uses TRBV20-1 and TRBJ2-1; D unclear. The CDR3 totals 11 residues. Trimming left V 4 bases short and J 4 bases short, with 5 bases between. CDR1 is DFQATT, CDR2 SNEGSKA, per germline (reference sequence). CDR3 coding DNA: TGCAGTGCTACAGAGTACAATGAGCAGTTCTTC. Translating it yields CSATEYNEQFF.

The chain couples TRBV7-3 to TRBJ2-2; TRBD1 might be the D (7 bases). Germline V gene lookup returns CDR1 SGHTA and CDR2 FQGTGA. CDR3 size: 15 residues. With 7 bases removed from V and 7 bases from J, the gap between germline ends came to 19 bases. The CDR3 protein is CASTSGGQRGGELFF. CDR3 nucleotide sequence: TGTGCCAGCACTTCCGGGGGACAGCGAGGCGGGGAGCTGTTTTTT. Filled out from reference TRBV7-3 and TRBJ2-2, the complete variable domain reads GAGVSQTPSNKVTEKGKYVELRCDPISGHTALYWYRQSLGQGPEFLIYFQGTGAADDSGLPNDRFFAVRPEGSVSTLKIQRTERGDSAVYLCASTSGGQRGGELFFGEGSRLTVL.

This chain joins TRBV9 and TRBJ1-3, with a weak D call TRBD1 (5 bases). Trimming left V 4 bases short and J 0 bases short, with 11 bases between. The CDR3 contains 15 residues. Per the germline V gene, CDR1 is SGDLS and CDR2 is YYNGEE. As DNA, the CDR3 is TGTGCCAGCAGCAGAGGGGACGGCTCTGGAAACACCATATATTTT. This sequence encodes CASSRGDGSGNTIYF.

A single count supports this clone. The chain recombines TRBV5-1 with TRBJ2-3; D possibly corresponds to TRBD1 (6 bases). V was trimmed by 1 base and J by 3 bases, leaving 6 bases between them. The germline gives CDR1 SGHRS, CDR2 YFSETQ. The CDR3 extends over 13 amino acids. CDR3 sequence (DNA): TGCGCCAGCAGCTTGCAGGGGACAGATACGCAGTATTTT. Translation gives CASSLQGTDTQYF. Full variable domain (rest looked up from reference TRBV5-1 and TRBJ2-3): KAGVTQTPRYLIKTRGQQVTLSCSPISGHRSVSWYQQTPGQGLQFLFEYFSETQRNKGNFPGRFSGRQFSNSRSEMNVSTLELGDSALYLCASSLQGTDTQYFGPGTRLTVL.

This clone was found once. This rearrangement joins TRBV7-2 to TRBJ2-7, with no clear D. The CDR3 runs to 12 residues. V was shortened by 5 bases and J by 3 bases, with 8 bases between the two germline ends. Germline CDR1 SGHTA, CDR2 FQGNSA. CDR3 coding DNA: TGTGCCAGCAGCCACGATCGCTACGAGCAGTACTTC. Translating gives CASSHDRYEQYF.

This rearrangement joins TRBV7-2 to TRBJ1-5; D perhaps matches TRBD1 (6 bases). This CDR3 region has 15 residues. Germline V gene sequence: CDR1 SGHTA, CDR2 FQGNSA. Trimming took 5 bases from V and 0 from J, leaving 11 bases between them. CDR3 in amino acids: CASSPRGTSNQPQHF. CDR3 sequence (DNA): TGTGCCAGCAGCCCCAGGGGAACTAGCAATCAGCCCCAGCATTTT.